This TCR beta chain came from a study of T cells in Graves' hyperthyroidism and ophthalmopathy (dated by TCRdb to the late 2010s). Regarding the study in general: Peripheral blood was collected at initial diagnosis, before any treatment. TCR V-J signatures able to tell the groups apart were searched for in a discovery cohort of 100 patients, of whom roughly 42 had Graves' ophthalmopathy and about 60 had stable Graves' hyperthyroidism. Prospective prediction of ophthalmopathy was tested in an independent validation cohort consisting of 18 hyperthyroidism patients and some 15 patients who later progressed to ophthalmopathy. The roughly 94 discovery patients were randomly split 7:3 into training and test sets. Thyroid tissue and blood T-cell repertoires from six or seven Graves' hyperthyroidism patients were also compared in the study. After blood sampling, hyperthyroidism patients were treated with methimazole at a starting dose of 30 mg daily, and ophthalmopathy patients were treated with high-dose intravenous methylprednisolone. The paper describes TCR Vbeta CDR3 sequencing of around 140 peripheral blood samples, made up of approximately 40 ophthalmopathy patients, some 80 hyperthyroidism patients and 17 progressor patients.

Stable Graves' hyperthyroidism was defined as no progression to ophthalmopathy during 18 months of follow-up. Hyperthyroidism patients were newly diagnosed, with disease duration under 2 months, and aged 18 to 65 years. Any patient with an uncontrolled infection, another autoimmune disease, pregnancy or lactation was excluded. Diagnoses were based on clinical symptoms, serum thyroxine and TRAb, thyroid ultrasound and orbital computed tomography. PBMCs were separated from roughly 9.3 ml of fresh peripheral blood using Ficoll-Paque density gradient centrifugation. Total RNA was extracted with Trizol reagent, and quality was checked on an Agilent 2100 Bioanalyzer. TCR beta CDR3 regions were amplified from RNA transcripts. The TCR CDR3 was subjected to a first round of RT-PCR using the HTBI primer set and the Qiagen OneStep RT-PCR kit. The libraries were constructed in a second round of multiplex PCR and then size-selected and purified. Sequencing of the libraries was done on an Illumina HiSeq2000 using paired-end 100 bp reads. Under the source paper's analysis protocol: Raw data were processed with SOAPnuke, discarding reads with adapters, uncalled bases, mean Phred below 15, or no exact constant-primer or identifier match. High-quality paired reads were merged with COPE v1.2.5, and unique nucleotide sequences were defined as clonotypes. MiTCR v1.1 was used to align clonotypes to the IMGT TRBV, TRBD and TRBJ reference segments. Analysis was restricted to V-J combinations with a frequency above 0.0001, which covered approximately 99% of repertoires. The TCS score was defined as the ratio of F50 (clonal expansion) to E x V (chaos), calculated using BLOSUM62-based TCRdist between CDR3 peptides within each V-J. Welch's t-statistics and random forest reduced approximately 520 V-J features to roughly 13, which were used in a naive Bayes classifier (R e1071). TCRdb handled the public reads itself, with Q25 trimming in fastp and clone calling in MiXCR, and kept productive beta chains. A single entry per CDR3 protein holds the most common genes and DNA from its merged rows. It is TCRdb's table, rather than the study itself, that gives the V and J calls and clone size. The sample has some 460,000 distinct CDR3 sequences on record, approximately 15% of them singletons. The ten largest account for approximately 14% of the sample.

Broad study findings and their caveats: Most expanded thyroid clonotypes (frequency above 0.001) were also detected in blood, a finding suggesting that blood repertoires may reflect thyroid immune responses. Ophthalmopathy was separated from stable hyperthyroidism by a 13 V-J signature model, with over 85% sensitivity and 81% to 82% specificity obtained in cross-validation and 80%/75% obtained in testing. In validation, progression to ophthalmopathy was predicted by the model with 70.59% sensitivity and 72% to 85% specificity, a median of about 6 months before onset. Sample size was not statistically predetermined, and blinding of investigators to group allocation was not performed.

A few counts support this clonotype. The antigen this receptor binds is unknown. The record has no base qualities; no much larger clone is one base away. The CDR3 numbers 11 residues from cysteine through phenylalanine. The retained sequence is limited to the CDR3, 33 bases, with the frame set at the first base. The trim is 0 bases for V and 9 bases for J, with a gap of 7 bases between the germline ends. The germline V gene specifies SGHRS as CDR1 and YFSETQ as CDR2. The sequence links TRBV5-1 to TRBJ2-7; the D gene cannot be resolved reliably. The TCR sequence derives from a woman aged 18 to 35 with Graves' hyperthyroidism. The sequenced sample consisted of blood. For the CDR3, the sequence is CASSLESVQYF. DNA sequence: TGCGCCAGCAGCTTGGAATCTGTGCAGTACTTC.